The sample holds a few counts of the clone carrying this TCR beta chain. Its antigen is not identified. This CDR3 is built from 15 residues. CDR1 and CDR2 from the germline V gene are SNHLY and FYNNEI. V was trimmed by 0 bases and J by 7 bases, leaving 15 bases between them. These data are taken from a study of T cell responses to AZD1222 COVID-19 vaccine. Findings of the study overall: Only a handful of individuals given AZD1222 were seropositive at baseline. An increase in Spike-specific TCR breadth and depth was observed after two AZD1222 doses.

Sequencing was performed with immunoSEQ multiplex PCR; in TCRdb, only in-frame clones are kept and a portion is missing. The sample contains some 88,000 clones, about 90% of which appear only once. The TCR sequence derives from an adult in good health. The sequenced sample was peripheral blood, obtained on day 0 of AZD1222 vaccination. The chain joins TRBV2 to TRBJ2-5; D tentatively fits TRBD1 or TRBD2 (5 bases each). The CDR3 is CASSEALPSGGTQYF. The CDR3 bases are TGTGCCAGCAGTGAAGCGCTTCCTAGTGGGGGGACCCAGTACTTC.